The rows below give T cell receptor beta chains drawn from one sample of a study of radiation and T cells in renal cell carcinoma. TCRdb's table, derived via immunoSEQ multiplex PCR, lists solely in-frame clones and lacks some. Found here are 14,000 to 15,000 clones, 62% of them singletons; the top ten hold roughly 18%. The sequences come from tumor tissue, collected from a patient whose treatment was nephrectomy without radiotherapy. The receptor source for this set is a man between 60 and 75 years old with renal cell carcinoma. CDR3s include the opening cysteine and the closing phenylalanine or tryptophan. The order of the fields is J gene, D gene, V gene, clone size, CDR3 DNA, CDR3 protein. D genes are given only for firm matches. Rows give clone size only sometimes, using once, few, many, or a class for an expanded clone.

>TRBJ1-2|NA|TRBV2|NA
TGTGCCAGCAGTGGAATAGCACGCCGTGGCTACACCTTC
CASSGIARRGYTF
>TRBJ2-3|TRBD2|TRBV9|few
TGTGCCAGCAGCGTAGCCGGGACTAACACAGATACGCAGTATTTT
CASSVAGTNTDTQYF
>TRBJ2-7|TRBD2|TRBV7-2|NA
TGTGCCAGCAGCTTTTGGGGGGGACACGAGCAGTACTTC
CASSFWGGHEQYF
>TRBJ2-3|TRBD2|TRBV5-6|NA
TGTGCCAGCAGCGGAGCGACTAGCGGGACAGATACGCAGTATTTT
CASSGATSGTDTQYF
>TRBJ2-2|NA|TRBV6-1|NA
TGTGCCAGCAGTGAAAGGGTAGGGGCAGGGAACACCGGGGAGCTGTTTTTT
CASSERVGAGNTGELFF
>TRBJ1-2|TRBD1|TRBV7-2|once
TGTGCCAGCAGCTTTATGGCAGGGGGGGATGGCTACACCTTC
CASSFMAGGDGYTF
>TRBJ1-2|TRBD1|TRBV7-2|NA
TGTGCCAGCAGCTTAGTTTGGCAGGGGGCGGATGGCTACACCTTC
CASSLVWQGADGYTF
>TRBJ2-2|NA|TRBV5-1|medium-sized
TGCGCCAGCAGCTTGGGACACCAAAACACCGGGGAGCTGTTTTTT
CASSLGHQNTGELFF
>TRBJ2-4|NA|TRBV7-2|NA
TGTGCCAGCAGCACAGGGTTTTCCAAAAACATTCAGTACTTC
CASSTGFSKNIQYF
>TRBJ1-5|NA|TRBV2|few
TGTGCCTGCAATGCGGGGCCTGCGGTTCATTTCAATCAGCCCCAGCATTTT
CACNAGPAVHFNQPQHF
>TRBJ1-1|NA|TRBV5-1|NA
TGCGCCAGCAGCTTGGTTGGGGGGGACACTGAAGCTTTCTTT
CASSLVGGDTEAFF
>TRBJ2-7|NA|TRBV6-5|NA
TGTGCCAGCAGTTACTCGCAGGTAGCCCACGAGCAGTACTTC
CASSYSQVAHEQYF
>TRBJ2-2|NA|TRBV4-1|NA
TGCGCCAGCAGCCAAGATCTTGACGGGGGGCGAACCGGGGAGCTGTTTTTT
CASSQDLDGGRTGELFF
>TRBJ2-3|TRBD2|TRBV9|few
TGTGCCAGCAGTCCTACTAGCGGGGGGGGTACAGATACGCAGTATTTT
CASSPTSGGGTDTQYF
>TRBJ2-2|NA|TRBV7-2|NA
TGTGCCAGCAGCAAACGGGACTCGAACACCGGGGAGCTGTTTTTT
CASSKRDSNTGELFF
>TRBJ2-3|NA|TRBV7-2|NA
TGTGCCAGCAGCCTCGGCCGGCCCCCAGATACGCAGTATTTT
CASSLGRPPDTQYF
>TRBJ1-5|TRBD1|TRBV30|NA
TGTGCCTGGAGTCGTGGGACAGATCAGCCCCAGCATTTT
CAWSRGTDQPQHF
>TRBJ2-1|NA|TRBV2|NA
TGTGCCAGCAAAGGGAGCTCCTACAATGAGCAGTTCTTC
CASKGSSYNEQFF
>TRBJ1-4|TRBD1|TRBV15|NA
TGTGCCACCAGCTCTACCAGGGGACAGGGTGGGGAAAAACTGTTTTTT
CATSSTRGQGGEKLFF
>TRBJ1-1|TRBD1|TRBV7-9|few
TGTGCCAGCAGCTTAACGAGGGGGCTGAACACTGAAGCTTTCTTT
CASSLTRGLNTEAFF
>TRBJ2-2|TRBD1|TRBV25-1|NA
TGTGCCAGCAGCCCCGACAGGGAAGGAACCGGGGAGCTGTTTTTT
CASSPDREGTGELFF
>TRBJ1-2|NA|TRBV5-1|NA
TGCGCCAGCAGCCTGGACGGCAGGGGCGGTGGCTACACCTTC
CASSLDGRGGGYTF
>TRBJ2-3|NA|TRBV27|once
TGTGCCAGCAGCAGCTACCACACAGATACGCAGTATTTT
CASSSYHTDTQYF
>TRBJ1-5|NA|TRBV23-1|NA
TGCGCCAGCAGTCAAGGACTGAAGGATCAGCCCCAGCATTTT
CASSQGLKDQPQHF
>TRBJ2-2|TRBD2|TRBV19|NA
TGTGCCGTAGCGGGGGGCGACACCGGGGAGCTGTTTTTT
CAVAGGDTGELFF
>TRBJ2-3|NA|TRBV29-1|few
TGCAGCGTTGAAATGGGGGCCAGGGCAGGGACGCAGTATTTT
CSVEMGARAGTQYF
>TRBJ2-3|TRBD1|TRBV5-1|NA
TGCGCCAGCAGCTACCGGGACAGGGGCACAGATACGCAGTATTTT
CASSYRDRGTDTQYF
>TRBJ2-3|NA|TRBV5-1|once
TGCGCCAGCAGCTTGGGTGGGAGGGGGTCCCTCCACGGAGATACGCAGTATTTT
CASSLGGRGSLHGDTQYF
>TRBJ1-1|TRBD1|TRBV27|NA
TGTGCCAGCGACGGGGGGCAGGGGGCTTCGGGTGTGAACACTGAAGCTTTCTTT
CASDGGQGASGVNTEAFF
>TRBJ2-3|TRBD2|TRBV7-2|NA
TGTGCCAGCCAAGGATGGCAGTCCGGACTAGCGGGAGATAAAGATACGCAGTATTTT
CASQGWQSGLAGDKDTQYF
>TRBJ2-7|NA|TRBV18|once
TGTGCCAGCTCACCCCGAGAGGGACTGCAGTACGAGCAGTACTTC
CASSPREGLQYEQYF
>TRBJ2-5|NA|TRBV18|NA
TGTGCCAGCTCACCGGGGGAAGGGACCCAGTACTTC
CASSPGEGTQYF
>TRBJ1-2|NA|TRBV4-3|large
TGCGCCAGCAGCCATGACGACCCAGGGTTAAACTATGGCTACACCTTC
CASSHDDPGLNYGYTF
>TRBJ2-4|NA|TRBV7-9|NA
TGTGCCACCCAGGGTGGAAACATTCAGTACTTC
CATQGGNIQYF
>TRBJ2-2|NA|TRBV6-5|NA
TGTGCCAGCAGGCCCCCGGGGCAGAACACCGGGGAGCTGTTTTTT
CASRPPGQNTGELFF
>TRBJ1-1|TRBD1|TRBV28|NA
TGTGCCAGCAGTTTCCCCGGACAGGCCCGGACTGAAGCTTTCTTT
CASSFPGQARTEAFF
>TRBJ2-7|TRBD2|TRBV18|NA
TGTGCCAGCTCACCACAGGCTAGCGGGGTCTCCTACGAGCAGTACTTC
CASSPQASGVSYEQYF
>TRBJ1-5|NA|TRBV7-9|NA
TGTGCCAGCAGTTTAGGGGGGAGTCGCAATCAGCCCCAGCATTTT
CASSLGGSRNQPQHF
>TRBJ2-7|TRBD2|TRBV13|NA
TGTGCCAGCAGCTCACAGCGGGGCGAGCAGTACTTC
CASSSQRGEQYF
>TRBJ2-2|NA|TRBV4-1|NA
TGCGCCAGCAGATCCCTCTTGGGAGTGGGTGACACCGGGGAGCTGTTTTTT
CASRSLLGVGDTGELFF
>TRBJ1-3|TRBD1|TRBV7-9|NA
TGTGCCAGCAGCCCCCGGACAGGGGCTGGAAACACCATATATTTT
CASSPRTGAGNTIYF
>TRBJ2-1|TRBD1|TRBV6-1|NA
TGTGCCAGCAGTGAAGTATGGGACAGGGTATACAATGAGCAGTTCTTC
CASSEVWDRVYNEQFF
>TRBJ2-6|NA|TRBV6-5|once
TGTGCCAGCAGCTCAGGGAACTCTGGGGCCAACGTCCTGACTTTC
CASSSGNSGANVLTF
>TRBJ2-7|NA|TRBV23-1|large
TGCGCCAGCAGACTAAGGGACACCACATCCTACGAGCAGTACTTC
CASRLRDTTSYEQYF
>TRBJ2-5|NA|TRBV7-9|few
TGTGCCAGCAGCTTAGCGGGAGGGGGCCAAGAGACCCAGTACTTC
CASSLAGGGQETQYF
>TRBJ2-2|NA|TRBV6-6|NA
TGTGCCAGCAGACCACTAAGGACCGGGGAGCTGTTTTTT
CASRPLRTGELFF
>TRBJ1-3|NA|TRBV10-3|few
TGTGCCATCAGTGAGTCTGTCATAAGGTCCGTTTACTCTGGAAACACCATATATTTT
CAISESVIRSVYSGNTIYF
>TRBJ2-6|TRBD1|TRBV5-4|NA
TGTGCCAGCAGCTTGGAACTACAGGGGGCGGTTGGGGCCAACGTCCTGACTTTC
CASSLELQGAVGANVLTF
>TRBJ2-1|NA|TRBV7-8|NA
TGTGCCAGCAGCCCCGACCCCAATTTGGAGCAGTTCTTC
CASSPDPNLEQFF
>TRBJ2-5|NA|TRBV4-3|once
TGCGCCAGCAGCCAAGATAGGGGATCGTCCCAGTACTTC
CASSQDRGSSQYF
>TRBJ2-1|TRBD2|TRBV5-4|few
TGTGCCAGCAGCCCGGGGGGACTAGCGGGGAACAATGAGCAGTTCTTC
CASSPGGLAGNNEQFF
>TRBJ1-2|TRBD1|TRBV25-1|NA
TGTGCCAGCAGTGAATCAACAGGGGGCGGCTATGGCTACACCTTC
CASSESTGGGYGYTF
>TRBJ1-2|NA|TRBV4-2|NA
TGTGCCAGCAGCCAAGAATCTAGGCAGGGTTGGGGCTACACCTTC
CASSQESRQGWGYTF
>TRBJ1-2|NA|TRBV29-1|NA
TGCAGCGTAACCGGGACAACTAGTGGCTACACCTTC
CSVTGTTSGYTF